This T cell receptor (beta chain) was identified in a study of shared T cell receptors in the human thymus. Germline CDR1 MDHEN, CDR2 SYDVKM. V lost 4 bases to trimming and J lost 6 bases, with 7 bases between them. The CDR3 runs to 11 residues. Method: immunoSEQ multiplex PCR; TCRdb's copy keeps in-frame clones and lacks some. Among hundreds of thousands of clones, around 87% were seen once, and the ten largest hold just under 0.0095%. These data were also reused for a study on human thymus T cells. This second study says: Thymic and blood repertoires seemed to favor certain V and J genes.

The TCR comes from a boy under two years old with a congenital heart defect. The chain employs TRBV28 and TRBJ2-7; no reliable D call. What was sequenced was thymocytes. CDR3 bases: TGTGCCAGCAGTTCTAGAGCCGAGCAGTACTTC. Its translation is CASSSRAEQYF.